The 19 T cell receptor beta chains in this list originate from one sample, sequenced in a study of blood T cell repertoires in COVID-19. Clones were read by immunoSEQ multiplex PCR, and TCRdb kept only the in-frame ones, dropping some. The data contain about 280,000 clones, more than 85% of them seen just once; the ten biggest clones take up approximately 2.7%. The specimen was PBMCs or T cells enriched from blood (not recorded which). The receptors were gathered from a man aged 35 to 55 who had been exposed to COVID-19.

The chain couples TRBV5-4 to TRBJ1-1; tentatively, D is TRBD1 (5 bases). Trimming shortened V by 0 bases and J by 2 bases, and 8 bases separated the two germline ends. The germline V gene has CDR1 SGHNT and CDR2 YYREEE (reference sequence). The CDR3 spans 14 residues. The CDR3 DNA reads TGTGCCAGCAGCTTGGTAGGGGTCAACACTGAAGCTTTCTTT. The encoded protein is CASSLVGVNTEAFF.

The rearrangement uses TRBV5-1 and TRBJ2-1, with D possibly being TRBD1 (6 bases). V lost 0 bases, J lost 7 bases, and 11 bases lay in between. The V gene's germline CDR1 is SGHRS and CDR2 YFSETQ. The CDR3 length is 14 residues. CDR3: CASSLVQGRNEQFF. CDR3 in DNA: TGCGCCAGCAGCTTGGTACAGGGCAGGAATGAGCAGTTCTTC.

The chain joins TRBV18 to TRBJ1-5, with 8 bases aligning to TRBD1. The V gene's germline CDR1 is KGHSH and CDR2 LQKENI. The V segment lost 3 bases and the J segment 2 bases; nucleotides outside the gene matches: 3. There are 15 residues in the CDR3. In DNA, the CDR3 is TGTGCCAGCTCACCGTTACAGGGGGGCAATCAGCCCCAGCATTTT. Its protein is CASSPLQGGNQPQHF.

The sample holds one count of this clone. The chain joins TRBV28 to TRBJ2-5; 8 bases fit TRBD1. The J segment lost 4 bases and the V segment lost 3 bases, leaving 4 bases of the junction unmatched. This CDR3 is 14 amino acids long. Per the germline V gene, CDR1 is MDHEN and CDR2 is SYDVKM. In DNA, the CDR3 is TGTGCCAGCAGTTTGACAGGGGTCGGAGAGACCCAGTACTTC. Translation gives CASSLTGVGETQYF.

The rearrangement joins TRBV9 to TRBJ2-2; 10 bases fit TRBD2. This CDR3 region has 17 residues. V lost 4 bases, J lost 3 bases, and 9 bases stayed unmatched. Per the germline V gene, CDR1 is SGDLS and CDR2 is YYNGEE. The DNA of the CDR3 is TGTGCCAGCAGCCCAGACGTAGCGGGAGGTTACACCGGGGAGCTGTTTTTT. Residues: CASSPDVAGGYTGELFF.

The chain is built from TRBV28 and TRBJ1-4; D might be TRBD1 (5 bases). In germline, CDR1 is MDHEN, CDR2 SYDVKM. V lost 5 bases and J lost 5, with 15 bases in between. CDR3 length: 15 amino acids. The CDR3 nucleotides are TGTGCCAGCAGTCTAATGCAGGGACTAAATGAAAAACTGTTTTTT. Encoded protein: CASSLMQGLNEKLFF.

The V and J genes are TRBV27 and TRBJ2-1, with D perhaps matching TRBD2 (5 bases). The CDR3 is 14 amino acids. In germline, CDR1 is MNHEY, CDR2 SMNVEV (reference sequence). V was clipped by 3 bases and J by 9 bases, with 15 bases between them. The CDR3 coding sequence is TGTGCCAGCAGTTTCTCGACTAACCCCGCTGAGCAGTTCTTC. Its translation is CASSFSTNPAEQFF.

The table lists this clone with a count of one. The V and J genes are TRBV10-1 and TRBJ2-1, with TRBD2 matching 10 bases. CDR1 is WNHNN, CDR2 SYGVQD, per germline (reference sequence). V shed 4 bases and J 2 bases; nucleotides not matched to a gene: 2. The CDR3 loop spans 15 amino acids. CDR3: CASSGLAGAYNEQFF. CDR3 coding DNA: TGCGCCAGCAGTGGGCTAGCGGGAGCCTACAATGAGCAGTTCTTC.

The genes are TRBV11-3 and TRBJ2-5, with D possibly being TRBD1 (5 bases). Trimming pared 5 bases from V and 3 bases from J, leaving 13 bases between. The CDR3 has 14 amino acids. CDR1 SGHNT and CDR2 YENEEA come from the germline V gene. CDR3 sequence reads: CASSLPPQEETQYF. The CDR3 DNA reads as TGTGCCAGCAGCCTTCCCCCACAGGAAGAGACCCAGTACTTC.

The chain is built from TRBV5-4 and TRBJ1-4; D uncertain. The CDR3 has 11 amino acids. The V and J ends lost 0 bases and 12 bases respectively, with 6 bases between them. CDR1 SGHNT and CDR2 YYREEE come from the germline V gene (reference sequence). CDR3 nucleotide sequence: TGTGCCAGCAGCTTGGGCGTTGAACTGTTTTTT. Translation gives CASSLGVELFF.

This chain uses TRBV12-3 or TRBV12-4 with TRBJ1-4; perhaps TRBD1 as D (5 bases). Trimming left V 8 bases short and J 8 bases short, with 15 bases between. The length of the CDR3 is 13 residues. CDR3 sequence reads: CASWGLRQEKLFF. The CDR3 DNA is TGTGCCAGCTGGGGCCTACGGCAAGAAAAACTGTTTTTT.

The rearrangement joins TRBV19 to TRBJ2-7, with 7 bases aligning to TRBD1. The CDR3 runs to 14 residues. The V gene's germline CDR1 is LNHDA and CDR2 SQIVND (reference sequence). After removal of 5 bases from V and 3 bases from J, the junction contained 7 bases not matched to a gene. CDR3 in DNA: TGTGCCAGTAGTCCGGGGACAGACGGCTACGAGCAGTACTTC. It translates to CASSPGTDGYEQYF.

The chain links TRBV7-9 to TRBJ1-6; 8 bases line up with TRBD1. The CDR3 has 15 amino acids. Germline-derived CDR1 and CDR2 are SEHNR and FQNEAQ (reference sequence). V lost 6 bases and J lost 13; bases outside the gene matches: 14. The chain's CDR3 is CASRPMTGVGSPLHF. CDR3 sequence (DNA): TGTGCCAGCAGACCCATGACAGGGGTCGGAAGCCCCCTCCACTTT.

The CDR3 sequence is CASSFRGQGARETQYF. CDR3 bases: TGCGCCAGCAGCTTCCGCGGACAGGGGGCAAGAGAGACCCAGTACTTC. The rearrangement joins TRBV5-1 to TRBJ2-5; the match to TRBD1 covers 11 bases. CDR3 length: 16 residues. V lost 2 bases to trimming and J lost 4 bases; unmatched junction nucleotides: 7. CDR1 and CDR2 (germline): SGHRS, YFSETQ.

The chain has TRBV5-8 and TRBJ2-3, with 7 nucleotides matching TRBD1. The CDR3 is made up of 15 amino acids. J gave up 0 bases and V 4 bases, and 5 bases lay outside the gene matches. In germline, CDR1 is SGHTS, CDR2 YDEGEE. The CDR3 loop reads CASSAGTASTDTQYF. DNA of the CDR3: TGTGCCAGCAGCGCAGGGACAGCTAGCACAGATACGCAGTATTTT.

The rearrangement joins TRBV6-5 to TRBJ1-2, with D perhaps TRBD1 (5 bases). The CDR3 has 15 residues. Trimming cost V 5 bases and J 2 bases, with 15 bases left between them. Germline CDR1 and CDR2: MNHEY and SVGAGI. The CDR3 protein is CASSTARSGNYGYTF. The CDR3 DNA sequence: TGTGCCAGCAGTACGGCTCGGTCAGGGAACTATGGCTACACCTTC.

CDR3 DNA: TGCGCCAGCAGCCCCGGGGGGCATGGCTACACCTTC. Translating gives CASSPGGHGYTF. The chain has TRBV5-1 and TRBJ1-2; a possible D gene is TRBD1 (6 bases). The V gene's germline CDR1 is SGHRS and CDR2 YFSETQ. The V end was cut by 4 bases, the J end by 6 bases, with 10 bases between. The CDR3 has 12 amino acids. The full variable domain, its missing parts supplied by reference TRBV5-1 and TRBJ1-2, is KAGVTQTPRYLIKTRGQQVTLSCSPISGHRSVSWYQQTPGQGLQFLFEYFSETQRNKGNFPGRFSGRQFSNSRSEMNVSTLELGDSALYLCASSPGGHGYTFGSGTRLTVV.

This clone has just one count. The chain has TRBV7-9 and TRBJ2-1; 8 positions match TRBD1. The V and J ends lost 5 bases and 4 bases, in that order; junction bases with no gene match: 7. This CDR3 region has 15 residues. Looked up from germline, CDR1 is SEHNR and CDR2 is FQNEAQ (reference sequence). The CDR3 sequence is CASSNLRTGYNEQFF. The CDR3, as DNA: TGTGCCAGCAGCAACCTCCGGACAGGGTACAATGAGCAGTTCTTC.

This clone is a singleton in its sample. The DNA of the CDR3 is TGTGCCAGCAGCCAAGTTCCTGGAGGAAGCTCCTACGAGCAGTACTTC. This encodes CASSQVPGGSSYEQYF. The chain couples TRBV3-1 (or the pseudogene TRBV3-2) to TRBJ2-7, with D possibly matching TRBD2 (5 bases). V dropped 1 base and J dropped 0 bases, with 13 bases sitting between them. The CDR3 runs 16 residues. Germline V CDR1 and CDR2: LGHDT, YNNKEL (reference sequence).